The T cell receptor (beta chain) described here comes from a study of T cells expressing NK-cell markers. Study-level background: Researchers got TCR beta repertoires out of sorted CD3+CD56+NKG2C+, CD3+CD56+NKG2C- and CD3+CD56-NKG2C+ T cells.

Study-wide results and caveats: Roughly 1.0-7.0% of CD8+ T cells in over five donors belonged to dominant NKG2C+ clonotypes.

Concerning this clonotype: Its antigen is currently unknown.

Synthesis of TCR beta cDNA relied on 5'RACE template switching carrying UMIs. TCRdb reprocessed the 5' RACE reads; each CDR3 protein has one entry and no DNA is given. This sample contains roughly 160,000 distinct CDR3 sequences. From germline, CDR1 is LNHNV and CDR2 YYDKDF (reference sequence). The CDR3 is made up of 16 amino acids. This receptor was taken from a woman between 18 and 69 years old in good health. This rearrangement joins TRBV15 to TRBJ2-1; TCRdb proposes TRBD2, but this gene call is untestable without DNA. Sequenced sample: blood T cells: a sorted CD56 or NKG2C T cell subset, CD4+ or CD8+ T cells, or bulk PBMC T cells (not recorded which). This chain's CDR3 is CATSRALLAGDNEQFF.